The 15 T cell receptor beta chains presented below share a single source sample, sequenced in a study of vaccination and CD4 T cells after COVID-19. No antigen is known for these receptors. The treatment: approximately nine-day PBMC culture with coronavirus spike peptide pools or control peptides (ViraFEST assay). Once obtained from cultured CD4+ T cells, the DNA was sequenced using the Oncomine TCR Beta short-read assay. Using its own MiXCR run on the PCR reads, TCRdb lists one record per CDR3 protein. The sample has around 12,000 distinct CDR3 sequences, around 40% seen once; the top ten hold around a sixth. Sequencing was carried out using cultured CD4+ T cells from blood. Receptors were obtained from a human donor with COVID-19.

This clonotype was seen a few times. The chain combines TRBV6-5 with TRBJ1-1; D is unresolved. CDR1 and CDR2 (germline): MNHEY, SVGAGI. The CDR3 totals 16 residues. Between the trimmed V and J ends, which lost 4 bases and 2 bases, there was a span of 17 bases. The CDR3 is CASSSSSVEENTEAFF. The CDR3 nucleotides are TGTGCCAGCAGTTCCTCCTCGGTGGAGGAAAACACTGAAGCTTTCTTT.

The rearrangement uses TRBV28 and TRBJ2-7, with TRBD1 identical over 10 bases. CDR3 length equals 15 residues. V shed 4 bases and J 3 bases; nucleotides not matched to a gene: 6. The V gene's germline CDR1 is MDHEN and CDR2 SYDVKM. The CDR3 bases are TGTGCCAGCAGTTCCACGGGGACAGGGGTCTACGAGCAGTACTTC. It translates to CASSSTGTGVYEQYF. The complete variable domain, with remaining parts taken from reference TRBV28 and TRBJ2-7, reads DVKVTQSSRYLVKRTGEKVFLECVQDMDHENMFWYRQDPGLGLRLIYFSYDVKMKEKGDIPEGYSVSREKKERFSLILESASTNQTSMYLCASSSTGTGVYEQYFGPGTRLTVT.

V is TRBV28 and J is TRBJ1-2; D gene ambiguous. Germline V gives CDR1 MDHEN, CDR2 SYDVKM. CDR3 size: 13 residues. V was pared by 10 bases and J by 1 base, with 13 bases between. CDR3 coding DNA: TGTGCCACCTACATGACGGTTAACTATGGCTACACCTTC. This sequence encodes CATYMTVNYGYTF.

The V call is TRBV6-1, the J call TRBJ1-2; TRBD1 matches at 8 bases. CDR1 and CDR2 from the germline V gene are MNHNS and SASEGT. The CDR3 loop spans 14 amino acids. Trimming cost V 5 bases and J 4 bases; bases outside gene matches: 6. CDR3 sequence reads: CASSTDRGSYGYTF. CDR3 in DNA: TGTGCCAGCAGTACCGACAGGGGATCCTATGGCTACACCTTC.

The table lists this clonotype with a few counts. The gene calls are TRBV7-2 and TRBJ2-1, with D possibly TRBD2 on 5 matching bases. The CDR3 spans 13 residues. V was trimmed by 4 bases and J by 10 bases, leaving 14 bases between them. Germline assignment: CDR1 SGHTA and CDR2 FQGNSA. CDR3 in amino acids: CASSSALASEQFF. The CDR3 DNA reads as TGTGCCAGCAGCTCGGCCCTAGCTTCCGAGCAGTTCTTC.

A few counts support this clonotype. The chain couples TRBV7-9 to TRBJ1-6; a weak D match, TRBD1 (5 bases). The CDR3 loop spans 16 amino acids. Germline CDR1 reads SEHNR; CDR2 reads FQNEAQ (reference sequence). V shed 1 base and J shed 12 bases, with 19 bases lying between them. The CDR3 coding sequence is TGTGCCAGCAGCTTAGTGTCGGGGCCGGCGGGTGGACCCCTCCACTTT. Its translation is CASSLVSGPAGGPLHF.

This clonotype was picked up a small number of times. This chain joins TRBV4-1 and TRBJ1-2, with a possible D match to TRBD1 (5 bases). Between the trimmed V and J ends, which lost 1 base and 8 bases, there was a span of 14 bases. Per germline, CDR1 MGHRA and CDR2 YSYEKL. The CDR3 consists of 14 residues. DNA of the CDR3: TGCGCCAGCAGCCAAGCAGCAGGGAAGTACGGCTACACCTTC. Translation gives CASSQAAGKYGYTF.

This clonotype was seen only a few times. J is TRBJ1-5 and V is TRBV20-1; D gene ambiguous. Looked up from germline, CDR1 is DFQATT and CDR2 is SNEGSKA (reference sequence). The CDR3 extends over 12 amino acids. V was clipped by 7 bases and J by 4 bases, with 11 bases between them. CDR3 DNA: TGCAGTGTAGGGCAGCCTAATCAGCCCCAGCATTTT. It translates to CSVGQPNQPQHF.

The CDR3 DNA sequence: TGTGCCAGCAAGGGAACAGGGGGCCGGGGCACCATATATTTT. Amino acid sequence: CASKGTGGRGTIYF. The chain uses TRBV27 and TRBJ1-3; 9 positions match TRBD1. This CDR3 is 14 amino acids long. J gave up 9 bases and V 7 bases, and 10 bases lay outside the gene matches. Germline V gene sequence: CDR1 MNHEY, CDR2 SMNVEV (reference sequence).

This chain connects TRBV11-2 to TRBJ2-5; no clear D. Trimming shortened V by 0 bases and J by 5 bases, and 10 bases separated the two germline ends. CDR1 is SGHAT, CDR2 FQNNGV, per germline. There are 14 residues in the CDR3. For the CDR3, the DNA is TGTGCCAGCAGCTTAGAGGGTCAGTGGGAGACCCAGTACTTC. Translated: CASSLEGQWETQYF. The whole variable domain, remainder taken from reference TRBV11-2 and TRBJ2-5, is EAGVAQSPRYKIIEKRQSVAFWCNPISGHATLYWYQQILGQGPKLLIQFQNNGVVDDSQLPKDRFSAERLKGVDSTLKIQPAKLEDSAVYLCASSLEGQWETQYFGPGTRLLVL.

This chain connects TRBV29-1 to TRBJ2-7, with D uncertain. This CDR3 contains 13 residues. Germline loops: CDR1 SQVTM, CDR2 ANQGSEA. Trimming left V 4 bases short and J 2 bases short, with 12 bases between. In DNA, the CDR3 is TGCAGCGTTGCGCAGGCAGGACCCTACGAGCAGTACTTC. Its translation is CSVAQAGPYEQYF.

This clonotype was seen a handful of times. V usage is TRBV6-2 or TRBV6-3 and J usage is TRBJ2-1; 8 bases match TRBD2. Per germline, CDR1 MNHEY and CDR2 SVGEGT. The CDR3 sequence is 16 residues long. Trimming removed 3 bases from V and 5 bases from J; junction bases left unmatched: 9. The CDR3 protein is CASSYGGSGGHNEQFF. DNA for the CDR3: TGTGCCAGCAGTTATGGGGGAAGCGGGGGTCACAATGAGCAGTTCTTC.

This chain connects TRBV7-8 to TRBJ1-1; possibly TRBD1 for D (6 bases). Germline-derived CDR1 and CDR2 are SGHVS and FQNEAQ. The ends were cut back, 4 bases at V and 1 base at J, with 16 bases in the middle. The CDR3 consists of 16 residues. This chain's CDR3 is CASSSTLRQANTEAFF. In DNA form, the CDR3 reads TGTGCCAGCAGCTCAACACTCAGACAGGCGAACACTGAAGCTTTCTTT.

The chain combines TRBV7-8 with TRBJ2-4; D remains ambiguous. The germline gives CDR1 SGHVS, CDR2 FQNEAQ. CDR3 length: 16 residues. The V end was cut by 5 bases, the J end by 0 bases, with 14 bases between. CDR3 sequence: CASSQTGGQAKNIQYF. CDR3 DNA: TGTGCCAGCAGCCAAACTGGTGGTCAAGCCAAAAACATTCAGTACTTC.

The chain couples TRBV19 to TRBJ1-1; D possibly corresponds to TRBD1 (5 bases). The CDR3 spans 14 residues. V was cut by 7 bases and J by 1 base, with 13 bases left in between. Germline CDR1 is LNHDA and CDR2 is SQIVND (reference sequence). CDR3 nucleotide sequence: TGTGCCAGTAATTGGGCAGGGACGAACACTGAAGCTTTCTTT. Encoded protein: CASNWAGTNTEAFF.